This TCR beta chain stems from a study of shared clonotypes between healthy human individuals. The sample holds one count of this clone. The V end was cut by 8 bases, the J end by 2 bases, with 8 bases between. Germline V gene data show CDR1 as GTSNPN and CDR2 as SVGIG (reference sequence). The CDR3 extends over 11 amino acids. The method was immunoSEQ multiplex PCR; TCRdb's version includes in-frame clones alone and lacks a portion of them. This sample has 2,500,000 or so clones, with over 85% found just once. V and J are TRBV30 and TRBJ2-3; D uncertain. The clonotype comes from a man aged 18-30 years in good health. Some clones in this sample may be carry-over from other donors' samples. Sequences were obtained from naive CD4+ T cells from PBMCs. The subset here: CD45RA+ positively selected. This CDR3 reads CAGKDTDTQYF. Here the CDR3 DNA reads TGTGCCGGCAAGGACACAGATACGCAGTATTTT.